This record covers a single T cell receptor (beta chain). With 6 bases clipped from V and 3 bases from J, the junction kept 4 bases outside the gene matches. CDR1 is LNHDA, CDR2 SQIVND, per germline (reference sequence). The CDR3 contains 13 residues. This table comes from immunoSEQ multiplex PCR, and its TCRdb copy is limited to in-frame clones, with some not included. The profile shows 40,000 or so clones, roughly nine tenths of them singletons. The data stem from a study of graft-versus-host responses after intestinal transplantation. Study summary: Recipients were all induced with anti-thymocyte globulin, then given tacrolimus and steroids for approximately 3 years.

Sample: PBMCs, taken 260 to 270 days after transplant. J is TRBJ2-5 and V is TRBV19; 7 bases line up with TRBD2. The clonotype comes from a human patient who received an intestinal transplant, so some T cells may come from the graft donor. The DNA of the CDR3 is TGTGCCAGTAGCCGGAGCGGGGAAGAGACCCAGTACTTC. Translating it yields CASSRSGEETQYF. The variable domain in full, completed from reference TRBV19 and TRBJ2-5, reads DGGITQSPKYLFRKEGQNVTLSCEQNLNHDAMYWYRQDPGQGLRLIYYSQIVNDFQKGDIAEGYSVSREKKESFPLTVTSAQKNPTAFYLCASSRSGEETQYFGPGTRLLVL.